These 28 T cell receptor beta chains share one sample of origin, sequenced in a study of T cells in Graves' hyperthyroidism and ophthalmopathy. What was amplified from RNA transcripts were TCR beta CDR3 regions. First-round RT-PCR with HTBI primers amplified the TCR CDR3 region. Each CDR3 protein gets one entry after TCRdb re-called the multiplex PCR reads with MiXCR. The sample consists of about 250,000 distinct CDR3 sequences, roughly 20% of them appearing once. Sequenced input: blood. The receptors derive from a man aged 30 to 39 with Graves' ophthalmopathy.

A few counts support this clonotype. This chain uses TRBV24-1 with TRBJ1-5; D is possibly TRBD1 (5 bases). Trimming took 7 bases from V and 6 from J, leaving 12 bases between them. This CDR3 region has 13 residues. The germline CDR1 and CDR2 sequences are KGHDR and SFDVKD. CDR3 sequence (DNA): TGTGCCACCAGCCAGGGAAGGGGTCAGCCCCAGCATTTT. Its translation: CATSQGRGQPQHF.

This rearrangement joins TRBV20-1 to TRBJ2-1; TRBD2 matches 9 bases. There are 13 residues in the CDR3. CDR1 is DFQATT and CDR2 is SNEGSKA in the germline V gene (reference sequence). J lost 9 bases, V lost 6 bases, and 9 bases had no gene match. The CDR3 nucleotides read TGCAGTGCCCGATGGACTAGCGCTGGTGAGCAGTTCTTC. Translation: CSARWTSAGEQFF.

This clonotype was counted only a few times. The gene calls are TRBV18 and TRBJ2-5; perhaps TRBD1 as D (5 bases). Trimming stripped 6 bases from V and 5 bases from J, with 13 bases between. Per germline, CDR1 KGHSH and CDR2 LQKENI. The CDR3 length is 13 residues. DNA for the CDR3: TGTGCCAGCTCCCGTTCCCCAGGGGAGACCCAGTACTTC. Translation gives CASSRSPGETQYF.

There are a few counts of this clonotype. The chain links TRBV11-2 to TRBJ2-3, with 8 bases lining up with TRBD1. The CDR3 sequence is 13 residues long. Germline V gene sequence: CDR1 SGHAT, CDR2 FQNNGV. The ends lost 5 bases at V and 5 bases at J; junction bases unmatched: 3. The CDR3 loop is CASSRDRRDTQYF. DNA of the CDR3: TGTGCCAGCAGCAGGGACAGGCGAGATACGCAGTATTTT.

The chain is built from TRBV19 and TRBJ1-5, with a weak D call TRBD1 (6 bases). CDR3 length: 17 amino acids. Germline assignment: CDR1 LNHDA and CDR2 SQIVND (reference sequence). V was cut by 5 bases and J by 0 bases, with 17 bases left in between. CDR3 residues: CASSWMEGGGSNQPQHF. The DNA for the CDR3 is TGTGCCAGTAGTTGGATGGAAGGGGGTGGTAGCAATCAGCCCCAGCATTTT.

The rearrangement links TRBV6-1 to TRBJ1-4, with D tentatively TRBD1 (6 bases). This CDR3 region has 12 residues. The germline CDR1 and CDR2 sequences are MNHNS and SASEGT. The CDR3 sequence is CAGGQNNEKLFF. Written as DNA, the CDR3 is TGTGCGGGGGGGCAGAATAATGAAAAACTGTTTTTT.

This clonotype came up many times. The chain recombines TRBV7-9 with TRBJ2-3, with D tentatively TRBD1 or TRBD2 (5 bases each). Per the germline V gene, CDR1 is SEHNR and CDR2 is FQNEAQ (reference sequence). V lost 2 bases, J lost 5 bases, and 14 bases lay in between. CDR3 length: 15 residues. Written as DNA, the CDR3 is TGTGCCAGCAGCTTATACGGGACGGGGAAAGATACGCAGTATTTT. It translates to CASSLYGTGKDTQYF.

At least ten counts were recorded for this clonotype. This chain links TRBV13 with TRBJ2-1; TRBD2 matches at 9 bases. CDR3 size: 20 residues. The ends lost 5 bases at V and 8 bases at J; junction bases unmatched: 25. Germline V gives CDR1 PRHDT, CDR2 FYEKMQ (reference sequence). The CDR3 bases are TGTGCCAGCAGCCCTAAACCCAGCGGGAGGACCCCACCCTTACGGGATGAGCAGTTCTTC. This translates into CASSPKPSGRTPPLRDEQFF.

The chain has TRBV6-1 and TRBJ1-2; D is possibly TRBD1 (6 bases). Germline CDR1 and CDR2: MNHNS and SASEGT. The CDR3 has 13 amino acids. Trimming took off 6 bases at V and 4 bases at J, with 12 bases between the two ends. The CDR3 is CASRPDRSYGYTF. The CDR3, as DNA: TGTGCCAGCAGACCAGACAGGAGCTATGGCTACACCTTC.

This clonotype was observed a handful of times. The chain carries TRBV12-3 or TRBV12-4 and TRBJ2-7, with 7 bases aligning to TRBD1. V was clipped by 5 bases and J by 7 bases; unmatched bases: 11. This CDR3 has 14 residues. CDR3 region: CASSPTGIHREQYF. CDR3 nucleotide sequence: TGTGCCAGCAGTCCGACAGGGATCCATCGGGAGCAGTACTTC.

This clonotype was recorded many times. The J gene is TRBJ1-1, the V gene TRBV11-3; unclear D gene. The CDR3 consists of 15 residues. The germline V gene has CDR1 SGHNT and CDR2 YENEEA. The germline V and J ends were trimmed by 3 bases and 1 base, with 12 bases remaining between them. CDR3 region: CASSLGAISNTEAFF. The CDR3 nucleotides read TGTGCCAGCAGCTTGGGCGCAATTTCGAACACTGAAGCTTTCTTT.

V usage is TRBV10-3 and J usage is TRBJ1-5; no clear D. The CDR3 totals 12 residues. Germline V CDR1 and CDR2: ENHRY, SYGVKD. V dropped 4 bases and J dropped 1 base, with 2 bases sitting between them. The CDR3 bases are TGTGCCATCAGTGTCAGCAATCAGCCCCAGCATTTT. Its protein is CAISVSNQPQHF.

This clonotype was detected many times. CDR3 sequence reads: CASTKGGSVQPQHF. The CDR3 bases are TGTGCCAGCACCAAGGGAGGGTCGGTTCAGCCCCAGCATTTT. The chain is built from TRBV28 and TRBJ1-5; no reliable D call. CDR3 size: 14 residues. V was trimmed by 7 bases and J by 6 bases, leaving 16 bases between them. Germline CDR1 and CDR2: MDHEN and SYDVKM.

V and J are TRBV29-1 and TRBJ2-7; D tentatively reads TRBD1 or TRBD2 (6 bases each). The germline V gene has CDR1 SQVTM and CDR2 ANQGSEA. The CDR3 loop spans 12 amino acids. V was clipped by 6 bases and J by 4 bases, with 13 bases between them. CDR3 sequence: CSVGAGRYEQYF. In DNA form, the CDR3 reads TGCAGCGTGGGGGCAGGGAGGTACGAGCAGTACTTC.

The chain recombines TRBV30 with TRBJ2-3, with 13 bases identical to TRBD2. The V and J ends lost 5 bases and 0 bases, in that order; junction bases with no gene match: 2. The germline V gene encodes CDR1 GTSNPN and CDR2 SVGIG (reference sequence). This CDR3 is built from 15 residues. CDR3 in amino acids: CAWGTSGKSTDTQYF. As DNA, the CDR3 is TGTGCCTGGGGGACTAGCGGGAAGAGCACAGATACGCAGTATTTT. Together with reference TRBV30 and TRBJ2-3, the CDR3 gives the full variable domain: SQTIHQWPATLVQPVGSPLSLECTVEGTSNPNLYWYRQAAGRGLQLLFYSVGIGQISSEVPQNLSASRPQDRQFILSSKKLLLSDSGFYLCAWGTSGKSTDTQYFGPGTRLTVL.

Only a few counts were recorded for this clonotype. J is TRBJ1-1 and V is TRBV7-3, with D possibly being TRBD1 (6 bases). Trimming removed 3 bases at V and 1 base at J, with 9 bases between. The length of the CDR3 is 14 residues. Germline V gene data show CDR1 as SGHTA and CDR2 as FQGTGA. The chain's CDR3 is CASSFGGANTEAFF. CDR3 in DNA: TGTGCCAGCAGCTTTGGGGGGGCGAACACTGAAGCTTTCTTT.

The chain uses TRBV6-1 and TRBJ1-2; D unclear. This CDR3 region has 17 residues. Trimming cost V 0 bases and J 1 base, with 15 bases left between them. In germline, CDR1 is MNHNS, CDR2 SASEGT. CDR3: CASSEARFAGRNYGYTF. The CDR3 region has the DNA TGTGCCAGCAGTGAAGCGCGCTTCGCAGGCCGTAACTATGGCTACACCTTC.

This clonotype has a count of ten or more. The chain employs TRBV28 and TRBJ2-1, with 12 bases matching TRBD1. V lost 6 bases and J lost 7; bases outside the gene matches: 7. Germline CDR1 reads MDHEN; CDR2 reads SYDVKM. This CDR3 spans 15 amino acids. In nucleotides, the CDR3 is TGTGCCAGCAGAAGTCCGGGACAGGGGGCAAATGAGCAGTTCTTC. Its translation: CASRSPGQGANEQFF.

In its sample, this clonotype was seen a few times. The chain joins TRBV4-1 to TRBJ1-1; D gene uncertain. CDR1 is MGHRA, CDR2 YSYEKL, per germline. CDR3 length equals 14 residues. Trimming left V 0 bases short and J 4 bases short, with 9 bases between. The CDR3, as DNA: TGCGCCAGCAGCCAAGACTGGAGTAGCACTGAAGCTTTCTTT. Translating it yields CASSQDWSSTEAFF.

This clonotype has only a few counts. This sequence joins TRBV6-6 and TRBJ1-6; TRBD1 aligns across 7 bases. Losses at the gene ends were 0 bases for V and 7 bases for J; bases not matched to a gene: 9. From germline, CDR1 is MNHNY and CDR2 SVGAGI (reference sequence). The CDR3 has 17 amino acids. The CDR3 sequence: CASSYSGTVTDNSPLHF. Here the CDR3 DNA reads TGTGCCAGCAGTTACTCGGGGACAGTAACTGACAATTCACCCCTCCACTTT.

This clonotype was found a few times. V is TRBV27 and J is TRBJ2-7; D might be TRBD2 (7 bases). This CDR3 is built from 13 residues. CDR1 and CDR2 from the germline V gene are MNHEY and SMNVEV (reference sequence). The V end lost 1 base, the J end lost 6 bases, and 10 bases lay between the germline ends. The CDR3 sequence is CASSLYREGEQYF. Here the CDR3 DNA reads TGTGCCAGCAGTTTATACAGGGAGGGCGAGCAGTACTTC.

J is TRBJ2-7 and V is TRBV28; D might be TRBD2 (5 bases). There are 14 residues in the CDR3. The germline CDR1 and CDR2 sequences are MDHEN and SYDVKM. V lost 1 base, J lost 7 bases, and 14 bases lay in between. CDR3 nucleotide sequence: TGTGCCAGCAGTTTATACCAAAGGACTTGGGAGCAGTACTTC. The encoded protein is CASSLYQRTWEQYF.

This clonotype was detected a few times. The chain recombines TRBV10-3 with TRBJ2-5; D possibly uses TRBD1 or TRBD2 (5 bases each). CDR1 is ENHRY, CDR2 SYGVKD, per germline. Trimming removed 7 bases at V and 5 bases at J, with 14 bases between. There are 13 residues in the CDR3. CDR3 in amino acids: CAINRDPSETQYF. Written as DNA, the CDR3 is TGTGCCATCAACCGGGACCCCTCGGAGACCCAGTACTTC.

The gene calls are TRBV11-3 and TRBJ2-5; possible D gene TRBD1, 5 bases. CDR3 length: 15 amino acids. Trimming took off 5 bases at V and 5 bases at J, with 18 bases between the two ends. Germline V CDR1 and CDR2: SGHNT, YENEEA. The DNA of the CDR3 is TGTGCCAGCAGCCGCCAGCCAGGGTTGTGGGAGACCCAGTACTTC. Its protein product is CASSRQPGLWETQYF.

As for this clonotype: The junction shows a germline mismatch at one end, possibly a read error. The gene calls are TRBV6-2 or TRBV6-3 and TRBJ2-3; D is perhaps TRBD2 (5 bases). The CDR3 runs to 15 residues. Germline CDR1 is MNHEY and CDR2 is SVGEGT. The CDR3 reads CASTRSGSRTDTQYF. The CDR3 region has the DNA TGTGCTAGCACACGGTCTGGGAGCCGCACAGATACGCAGTATTTT.

This clonotype appeared many times. This chain connects TRBV7-8 to TRBJ2-7; 9 nucleotides match TRBD1. The CDR3 length is 15 residues. CDR1 is SGHVS, CDR2 FQNEAQ, per germline. V was pared by 5 bases and J by 3 bases, with 8 bases of the junction left unmatched. The CDR3 DNA follows: TGTGCCAGCAGCCTCGTCGGGACAGGGATCTACGAGCAGTACTTC. Encoded protein: CASSLVGTGIYEQYF.

In its sample, this clonotype was seen a few times. This chain links TRBV10-3 with TRBJ2-7; 7 nucleotides agree with TRBD1. The CDR3 runs to 14 residues. From germline, CDR1 is ENHRY and CDR2 SYGVKD. V dropped 4 bases and J dropped 0; count of bases not matched to a gene: 3. CDR3 bases: TGTGCCATCAGTGTCGGGGACAGCTCCTACGAGCAGTACTTC. It translates to CAISVGDSSYEQYF.

This clonotype was seen ten or more times. The chain couples TRBV10-3 to TRBJ2-1; tentatively, D is TRBD2 (6 bases). The CDR3 runs 16 residues. Germline-derived CDR1 and CDR2 are ENHRY and SYGVKD. Trimming cost V 2 bases and J 0 bases, with 11 bases left between them. The CDR3 nucleotides read TGTGCCATCAGTGAGCTCGCGGGGAACTCCTACAATGAGCAGTTCTTC. Amino acids: CAISELAGNSYNEQFF.